This TCR beta chain appears in the sequencing data of a study of Graves' ophthalmopathy and Graves' hyperthyroidism. The overall study: Ahead of any treatment, peripheral blood was obtained at the initial diagnosis.

Study findings and constraints: A model built from 13 signatures distinguished ophthalmopathy from stable hyperthyroidism with roughly 85% sensitivity and around 81% specificity. With roughly 65% sensitivity and approximately 72% specificity, the model predicted ophthalmopathy progression.

This clonotype has a count of ten or more. The antigen remains undetermined. RNA transcripts provided the template for amplifying TCR beta CDR3 regions. HTBI-primed first-round RT-PCR preceded second-round multiplex PCR. TCRdb independently ran MiXCR on the multiplex PCR reads; one entry per CDR3 protein. The sample holds 500,000 to 800,000 distinct CDR3 sequences; approximately 39% are singletons and the top ten take under 3.5%. The germline gives CDR1 SEHNR, CDR2 FQNEAQ (reference sequence). The CDR3 runs 13 residues. V was trimmed by 4 bases and J by 4 bases, leaving 10 bases between them. The chain has TRBV7-9 and TRBJ1-1; D gene ambiguous. The specimen sequenced was peripheral blood. The sequence came from an adult man with Graves' ophthalmopathy. The CDR3 spells CASSYDSVTEAFF. CDR3 sequence (DNA): TGTGCCAGCAGCTATGACTCAGTCACTGAAGCTTTCTTT.